This T cell receptor beta chain was retrieved from a study of early T cells in non-severe SARS-CoV-2 infection. Study findings and constraints: Matching against VDJdb likely underestimated virus-specific expansions, favoring anti-spike CD8.

From germline, CDR1 is LNHDA and CDR2 SQIVND (reference sequence). V was shortened by 10 bases and J by 4 bases, with 22 bases between the two germline ends. CDR3 length: 15 residues. This clonotype occurred many times. Its specificity is not known. Individual cDNA molecules received unique molecular identifiers during library preparation. MiXCR, applied by TCRdb to the 5' RACE reads, yields one record per CDR3 protein. The sample has some 80,000 distinct CDR3 sequences, 4.5% to 6% seen once. The gene calls are TRBV19 and TRBJ1-2; D is possibly TRBD1 (5 bases). The TCR originated in an adult who was a healthcare worker with PCR-confirmed SARS-CoV-2 infection or an uninfected control (not recorded which). The input for sequencing was whole blood, taken at baseline. The CDR3 DNA sequence: TGTGCCACCAGAATGAGACAGTCTGCCCTCTATGGCTACACCTTC. This sequence encodes CATRMRQSALYGYTF. Full variable domain (outside the CDR3, taken from reference TRBV19 and TRBJ1-2): DGGITQSPKYLFRKEGQNVTLSCEQNLNHDAMYWYRQDPGQGLRLIYYSQIVNDFQKGDIAEGYSVSREKKESFPLTVTSAQKNPTAFYLCATRMRQSALYGYTFGSGTRLTVV.